Included here is one T cell receptor (beta chain) sequence, with context. The antigen is not known. These data originate in a study of cytomegalovirus exposure and HLA in healthy donors. Regarding the study as a whole: Usually a TCR sequence was rare, but some public TCRs were found in many donors. Using a false discovery rate of 0.05, a later analysis showed that 15,000 to 20,000 TCR beta sequences were associated with HLA alleles. Later analysis associated a missense DCLRE1C variant with TCR beta V- and J-gene trimming.

Germline V gene data show CDR1 as LNHNV and CDR2 as YYDKDF (reference sequence). The CDR3 runs to 13 residues. Trimming at V came to 0 bases and at J to 6 bases, leaving 0 bases not matched to a gene. This cohort consisted of healthy bone marrow donors. With 60 Vbeta and 13 Jbeta primers, the PCR was carried out. The table came from immunoSEQ multiplex PCR; TCRdb's copy has only in-frame clones and leaves some out. The table lists approximately 140,000 clones, around 72% of them singletons. The chain is built from TRBV15 and TRBJ1-2; 8 nucleotides agree with TRBD1. The TCR was taken from a woman aged 40 to 50 in good health and CMV-seronegative. The sequenced sample consisted of PBMCs. CDR3 sequence reads: CATSREQGDGYTF. The DNA for the CDR3 is TGTGCCACCAGCAGAGAACAGGGGGATGGCTACACCTTC.